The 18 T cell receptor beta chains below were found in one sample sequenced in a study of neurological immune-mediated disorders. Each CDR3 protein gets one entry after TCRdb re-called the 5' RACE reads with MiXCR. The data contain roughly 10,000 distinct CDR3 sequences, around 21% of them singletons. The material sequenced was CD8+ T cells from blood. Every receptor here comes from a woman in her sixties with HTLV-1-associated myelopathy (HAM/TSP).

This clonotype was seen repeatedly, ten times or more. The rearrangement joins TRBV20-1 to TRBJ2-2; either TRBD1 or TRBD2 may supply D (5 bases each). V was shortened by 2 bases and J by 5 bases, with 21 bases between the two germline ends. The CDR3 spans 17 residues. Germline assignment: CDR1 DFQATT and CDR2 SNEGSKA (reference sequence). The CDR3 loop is CSARWYGATPRTGELFF. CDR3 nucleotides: TGCAGTGCTAGATGGTACGGGGCCACCCCGAGAACCGGGGAGCTGTTTTTT.

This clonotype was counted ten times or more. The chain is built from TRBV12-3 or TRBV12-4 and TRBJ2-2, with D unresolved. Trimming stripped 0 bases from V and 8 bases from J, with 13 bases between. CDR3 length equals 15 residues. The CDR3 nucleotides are TGTGCCAGCAGTTTAGCTAGCAAAGCTTCTGGGGAGCTGTTTTTT. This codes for CASSLASKASGELFF.

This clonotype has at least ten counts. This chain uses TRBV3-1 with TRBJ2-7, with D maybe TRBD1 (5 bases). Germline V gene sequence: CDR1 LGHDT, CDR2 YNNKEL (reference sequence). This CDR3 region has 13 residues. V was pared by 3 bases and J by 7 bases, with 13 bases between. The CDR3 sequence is CASSQGAGLEQYF. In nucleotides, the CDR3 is TGTGCCAGCAGCCAGGGCGCAGGGCTTGAGCAGTACTTC.

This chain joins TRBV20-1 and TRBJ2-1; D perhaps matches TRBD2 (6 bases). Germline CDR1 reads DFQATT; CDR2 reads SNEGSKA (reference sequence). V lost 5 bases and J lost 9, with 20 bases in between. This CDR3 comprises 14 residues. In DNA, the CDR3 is TGCAGTGCTGGCCTCGGGGGAGCTCGCGTTGAGCAGTTCTTC. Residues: CSAGLGGARVEQFF.

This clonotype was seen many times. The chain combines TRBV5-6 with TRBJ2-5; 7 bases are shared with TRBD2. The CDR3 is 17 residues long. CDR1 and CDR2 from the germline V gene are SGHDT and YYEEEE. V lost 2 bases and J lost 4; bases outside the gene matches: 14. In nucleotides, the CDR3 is TGTGCCAGCAGCTTCGGTACTAGCGCCGGCGGAGGAGAGACCCAGTACTTC. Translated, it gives CASSFGTSAGGGETQYF.

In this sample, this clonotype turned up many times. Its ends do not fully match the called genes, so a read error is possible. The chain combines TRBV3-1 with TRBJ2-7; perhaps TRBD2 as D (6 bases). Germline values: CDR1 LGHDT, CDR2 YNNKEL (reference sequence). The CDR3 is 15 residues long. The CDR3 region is CASSRRQTGSYEHYF. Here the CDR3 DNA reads TGTGCCAGCAGCCGAAGACAGACCGGGAGCTACGAGCATTACTTC.

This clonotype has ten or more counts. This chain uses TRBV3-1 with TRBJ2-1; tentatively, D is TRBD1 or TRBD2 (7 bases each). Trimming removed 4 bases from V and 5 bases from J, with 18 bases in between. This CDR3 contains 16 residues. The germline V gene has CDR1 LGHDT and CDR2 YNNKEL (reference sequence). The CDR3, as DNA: TGTGCCAGCAGCCCGGGGGAGGGGGCTGCACACAATGAGCAGTTCTTC. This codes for CASSPGEGAAHNEQFF.

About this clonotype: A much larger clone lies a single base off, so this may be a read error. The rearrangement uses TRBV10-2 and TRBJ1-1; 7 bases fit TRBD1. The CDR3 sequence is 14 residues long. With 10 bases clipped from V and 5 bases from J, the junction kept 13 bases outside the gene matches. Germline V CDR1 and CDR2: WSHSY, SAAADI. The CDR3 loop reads CAIITTGAGTEAFF. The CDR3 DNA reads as TGCGCCATTATAACCACAGGGGCGGGAACTGAAGCTTTCTTT.

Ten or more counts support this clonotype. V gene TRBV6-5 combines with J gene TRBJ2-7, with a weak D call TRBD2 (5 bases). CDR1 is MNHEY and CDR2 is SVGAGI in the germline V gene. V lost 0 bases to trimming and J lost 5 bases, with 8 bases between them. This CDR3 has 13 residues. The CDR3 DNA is TGTGCCAGCAGTTACTCGGAGGTCCACGAGCAGTACTTC. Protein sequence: CASSYSEVHEQYF.

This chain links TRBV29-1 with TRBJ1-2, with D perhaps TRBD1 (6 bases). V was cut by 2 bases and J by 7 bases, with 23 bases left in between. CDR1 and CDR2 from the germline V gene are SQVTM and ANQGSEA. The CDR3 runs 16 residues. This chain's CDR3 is CSVEIPQALGARGYTF. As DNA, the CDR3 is TGCAGCGTTGAAATTCCCCAAGCTCTGGGGGCTCGTGGCTACACCTTC.

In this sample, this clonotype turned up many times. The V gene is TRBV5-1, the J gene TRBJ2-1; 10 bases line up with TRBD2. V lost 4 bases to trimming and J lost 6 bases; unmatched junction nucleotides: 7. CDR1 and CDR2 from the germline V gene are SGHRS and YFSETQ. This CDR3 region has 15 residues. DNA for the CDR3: TGCGCCAGCAGCGGGATAGCGGGGGGCATCAATGAGCAGTTCTTC. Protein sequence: CASSGIAGGINEQFF.

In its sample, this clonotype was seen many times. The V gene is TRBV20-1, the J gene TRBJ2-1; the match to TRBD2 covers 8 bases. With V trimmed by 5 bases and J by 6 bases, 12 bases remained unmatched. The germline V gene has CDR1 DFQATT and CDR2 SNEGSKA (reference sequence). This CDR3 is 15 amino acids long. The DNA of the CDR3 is TGCAGTGCTGGCCTCGGGGGGGGGGCGGCCAATGAGCAGTTCTTC. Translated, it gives CSAGLGGGAANEQFF.

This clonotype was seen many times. CDR3 loop: CASSHTGGWNQPQHF. The CDR3, as DNA: TGTGCCAGCAGCCATACAGGGGGCTGGAATCAGCCCCAGCATTTT. This sequence joins TRBV4-2 and TRBJ1-5; 9 nucleotides line up with TRBD1. CDR1 and CDR2 from the germline V gene are LGHNA and YNFKEQ. V shed 3 bases and J 4 bases; nucleotides not matched to a gene: 4. The CDR3 sequence is 15 residues long.

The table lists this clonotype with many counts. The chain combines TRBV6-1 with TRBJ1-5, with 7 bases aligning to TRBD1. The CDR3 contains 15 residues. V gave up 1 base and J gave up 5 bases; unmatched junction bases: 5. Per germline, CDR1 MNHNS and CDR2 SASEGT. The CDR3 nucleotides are TGTGCCAGCAGTGAAGGACAGGGCGAGTATCAGCCCCAGCATTTT. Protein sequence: CASSEGQGEYQPQHF.

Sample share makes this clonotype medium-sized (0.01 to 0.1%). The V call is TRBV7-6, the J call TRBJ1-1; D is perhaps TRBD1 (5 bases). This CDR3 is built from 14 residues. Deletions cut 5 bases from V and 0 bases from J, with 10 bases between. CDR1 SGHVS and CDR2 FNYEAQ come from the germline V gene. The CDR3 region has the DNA TGTGCCAGCAGCGAGGGGCGGATGAACACTGAAGCTTTCTTT. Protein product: CASSEGRMNTEAFF.

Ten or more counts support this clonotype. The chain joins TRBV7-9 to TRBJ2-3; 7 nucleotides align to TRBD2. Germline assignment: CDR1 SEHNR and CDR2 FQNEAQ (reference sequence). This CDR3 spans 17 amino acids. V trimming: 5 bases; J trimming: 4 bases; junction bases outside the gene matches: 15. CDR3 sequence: CASSQNHGGGSADTQYF. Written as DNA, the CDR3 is TGTGCCAGCAGCCAAAATCATGGGGGGGGGTCAGCAGATACGCAGTATTTT.

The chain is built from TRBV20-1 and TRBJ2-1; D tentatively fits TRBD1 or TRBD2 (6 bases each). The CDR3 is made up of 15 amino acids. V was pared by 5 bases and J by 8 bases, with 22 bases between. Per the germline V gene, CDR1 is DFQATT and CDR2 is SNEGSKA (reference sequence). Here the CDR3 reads CSAGLGGSSRDEQFF. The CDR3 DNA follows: TGCAGTGCTGGCCTCGGGGGCTCGAGTAGGGATGAGCAGTTCTTC.

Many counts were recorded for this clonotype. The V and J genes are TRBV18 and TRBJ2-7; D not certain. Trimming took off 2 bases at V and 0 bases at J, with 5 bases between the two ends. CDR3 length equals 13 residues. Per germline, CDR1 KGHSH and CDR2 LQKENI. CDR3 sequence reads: CASSPTSSYEQYF. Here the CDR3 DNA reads TGTGCCAGCTCACCAACAAGCTCCTACGAGCAGTACTTC.